This T cell receptor (beta chain) derives from a study of blood T cell repertoires in COVID-19. The authors' processing: Estimation of nucleated cell counts was performed using reference gene primer amplification. The repertoire was sequenced with immunoSEQ multiplex PCR; TCRdb's copy has only in-frame clones and lacks some. V, J and clone size are those of that table, while D and trimming were read from the DNA. The data hold a few hundred thousand clones, with around 83% observed a single time. The CDR3 covers 15 residues. V lost 1 base, J lost 1 base, and 8 bases lay in between. The germline gives CDR1 MNHNS, CDR2 SASEGT.

Sequencing was carried out using peripheral blood. The TCR originated in a man between 18 and 29 years old with active or convalescent COVID-19. The chain is built from TRBV6-1 and TRBJ1-5; D ambiguous. CDR3 region: CASSEGSGSNQPQHF. CDR3 coding DNA: TGTGCCAGCAGTGAAGGGTCAGGAAGCAATCAGCCCCAGCATTTT.